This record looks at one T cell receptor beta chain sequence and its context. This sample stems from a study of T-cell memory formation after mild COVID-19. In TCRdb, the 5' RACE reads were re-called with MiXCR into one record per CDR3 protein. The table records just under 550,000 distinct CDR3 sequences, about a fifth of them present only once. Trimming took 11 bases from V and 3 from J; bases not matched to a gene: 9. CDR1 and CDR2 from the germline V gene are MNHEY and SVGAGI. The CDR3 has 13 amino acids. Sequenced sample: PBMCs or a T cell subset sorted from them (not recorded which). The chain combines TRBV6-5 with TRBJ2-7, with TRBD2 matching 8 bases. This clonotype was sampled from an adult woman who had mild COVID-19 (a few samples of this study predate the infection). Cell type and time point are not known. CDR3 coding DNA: TGTGCCGCAGAGTCTGCGGGAGGCTACGAGCAGTACTTC. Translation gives CAAESAGGYEQYF.